This is a list of T cell receptor beta chains from one sample in a study of OX40 agonist ivuxolimab in advanced cancers. The repertoire was sequenced with immunoSEQ multiplex PCR; TCRdb's copy has only in-frame clones and lacks some. Among about 40,000 clones listed, approximately 90% were seen once. Source: CD4+ or CD8+ T cells sorted from blood, taken in a trial of the OX40 agonist ivuxolimab. Receptors were obtained from an adult with an advanced solid tumor such as melanoma, head and neck, liver or kidney cancer. CDR3s include the opening cysteine and the closing phenylalanine or tryptophan. Each record gives: V gene, clone size, J gene, D gene, CDR3 protein, CDR3 DNA. The D gene is left open where the match is weak. The size field is filled for only some rows; it gives once, few, many or a size class.

TRBV7-3	.	TRBJ2-1	TRBD2	CASSLQSGLANEQFF	TGTGCCAGCAGCTTACAATCGGGACTAGCTAATGAGCAGTTCTTC
TRBV5-4	.	TRBJ2-6	.	CASSPGYSGANVLTF	TGTGCCAGCAGTCCAGGATACTCTGGGGCCAACGTCCTGACTTTC
TRBV6-5	.	TRBJ2-7	TRBD2	CASSWGGGASYEQYF	TGTGCCAGCAGTTGGGGCGGGGGGGCCTCCTACGAGCAGTACTTC
TRBV4-1	.	TRBJ1-2	.	CASSQPGRPSDGYTF	TGCGCCAGCAGCCAACCTGGAAGGCCTAGTGATGGCTACACCTTC
TRBV19	.	TRBJ2-5	TRBD1	CASSIQGGSLETQYF	TGTGCCAGTAGTATACAAGGGGGCAGTTTGGAGACCCAGTACTTC
TRBV7-2	.	TRBJ2-4	TRBD2	CASSTLGLAGVSNIQYF	TGTGCCAGCAGCACTCTAGGGCTAGCGGGAGTATCGAACATTCAGTACTTC
TRBV19	once	TRBJ1-1	.	CASSIPYRGGTEAFF	TGTGCCAGTAGTATCCCGTACCGGGGGGGCACTGAAGCTTTCTTT
TRBV4-1	.	TRBJ2-5	TRBD2	CASSQDQLAGGEQETQYF	TGCGCCAGCAGCCAAGATCAACTAGCGGGAGGGGAGCAAGAGACCCAGTACTTC
TRBV10-1	.	TRBJ2-5	.	CASSESARDYQETQYF	TGCGCCAGCAGTGAGTCTGCTAGGGACTACCAAGAGACCCAGTACTTC
TRBV28	.	TRBJ1-3	TRBD1	CASLNRGTGNTIYF	TGTGCCAGTCTAAACAGGGGGACTGGAAACACCATATATTTT
TRBV6-5	.	TRBJ2-7	.	CASSGPHEQYF	TGTGCCAGCAGTGGGCCCCACGAGCAGTACTTC
TRBV9	.	TRBJ2-7	TRBD2	CASSGGLAIHEQYF	TGTGCCAGCAGCGGAGGACTAGCTATTCACGAGCAGTACTTC
TRBV30	.	TRBJ2-7	.	CAWSSRAGDYEQYF	TGTGCCTGGAGTTCGAGAGCCGGGGACTACGAGCAGTACTTC
TRBV28	.	TRBJ1-1	.	CASITLNTEAFF	TGTGCCAGCATCACCCTGAACACTGAAGCTTTCTTT
TRBV5-6	.	TRBJ2-5	TRBD2	CASSHGLAGVWETQYF	TGTGCCAGCAGCCACGGACTAGCGGGAGTCTGGGAGACCCAGTACTTC
TRBV6-4	.	TRBJ1-2	TRBD1	CASSEGSTGTGTGYTF	TGTGCCAGCAGTGAAGGTTCGACCGGGACAGGGACCGGCTACACCTTC
TRBV5-6	.	TRBJ1-5	.	CASSLYRGAHQPQHF	TGTGCCAGCAGCTTGTATAGGGGTGCCCATCAGCCCCAGCATTTT
TRBV25-1	.	TRBJ2-7	.	CATAEERHSYEQYF	TGTGCCACTGCCGAGGAGCGTCACTCCTACGAGCAGTACTTC
TRBV27	.	TRBJ2-5	TRBD1	CASSSGTGLETQYF	TGTGCCAGCAGTTCCGGGACAGGCTTGGAGACCCAGTACTTC
TRBV4-1	.	TRBJ2-5	.	CASSQDIPRKETQYF	TGCGCCAGCAGCCAAGATATCCCCCGTAAAGAGACCCAGTACTTC
TRBV15	.	TRBJ1-1	.	CATRLGGAGNTEAFF	TGTGCCACAAGGTTGGGAGGGGCCGGGAACACTGAAGCTTTCTTT
TRBV27	.	TRBJ2-7	TRBD1	CASSTILTGTGIIYEQYF	TGTGCCAGCAGTACGATTTTAACTGGGACAGGGATCATCTACGAGCAGTACTTC
TRBV6-1	.	TRBJ1-1	.	CASSEYGGRPAEAFF	TGTGCCAGCAGTGAATACGGGGGGCGCCCGGCTGAAGCTTTCTTT
TRBV27	.	TRBJ1-1	.	CASSLSSDNTEAFF	TGTGCCAGCAGTTTATCATCAGATAACACTGAAGCTTTCTTT
TRBV5-1	.	TRBJ2-5	TRBD2	CASSPIPQGLAGSETQYF	TGCGCCAGCAGCCCGATCCCTCAGGGACTAGCGGGATCGGAGACCCAGTACTTC
TRBV30	.	TRBJ2-7	TRBD2	CACLLAGAYEQYF	TGTGCCTGTCTACTAGCGGGAGCGTACGAGCAGTACTTC
TRBV6-1	.	TRBJ2-1	TRBD1	CASSEFETGWDEQFF	TGTGCCAGCAGTGAATTCGAGACAGGGTGGGATGAGCAGTTCTTC
TRBV28	.	TRBJ2-3	.	CASSNDYSSTDTQYF	TGTGCCAGCAGCAATGACTACTCTAGCACAGATACGCAGTATTTT
TRBV4-1	.	TRBJ2-7	.	CASSQGGSRVYEQYF	TGCGCCAGCAGCCAAGGTGGTAGTCGTGTCTACGAGCAGTACTTC
TRBV5-1	.	TRBJ2-7	.	CASSFSLSYEQYF	TGCGCCAGCAGCTTTAGCCTTTCCTACGAGCAGTACTTC
TRBV15	.	TRBJ2-7	TRBD1	CATSSEVGTGRVGEQYF	TGTGCCACCAGCAGCGAAGTCGGGACAGGGAGAGTTGGGGAGCAGTACTTC
TRBV28	.	TRBJ1-1	.	CASDSNPQQNTEAFF	TGTGCCAGCGACTCGAACCCACAGCAGAACACTGAAGCTTTCTTT
TRBV7-8	.	TRBJ2-1	.	CASSLYGGEQFF	TGTGCCAGCAGCTTATATGGCGGTGAGCAGTTCTTC
TRBV11-2	.	TRBJ2-7	.	CASSLGQGFSYEQYF	TGTGCCAGCAGCTTAGGTCAAGGGTTCTCCTACGAGCAGTACTTC
TRBV7-9	.	TRBJ2-2	.	CASSSLPATGELFF	TGTGCCAGCAGCTCCCTGCCGGCGACCGGGGAGCTGTTTTTT
TRBV6-1	.	TRBJ2-1	.	CASGRQNNEQFF	TGTGCCAGCGGGCGACAGAACAATGAGCAGTTCTTC
TRBV6-5	.	TRBJ2-7	.	CASSYAGAYEQYF	TGTGCCAGCAGTTACGCTGGAGCCTACGAGCAGTACTTC
TRBV4-1	.	TRBJ2-5	TRBD2	CASSSGLAEETQYF	TGCGCCAGCAGCTCCGGACTAGCGGAAGAGACCCAGTACTTC
TRBV15	.	TRBJ2-6	.	CAAYGLTISGANVLTF	TGTGCCGCGTATGGACTCACCATCTCTGGGGCCAACGTCCTGACTTTC
TRBV19	.	TRBJ1-1	.	CASSIKGSGYYTEAFF	TGTGCCAGTAGTATAAAAGGGTCTGGGTATTACACTGAAGCTTTCTTT
TRBV6-6	few	TRBJ2-2	.	CASSYSVTANTGELFF	TGTGCCAGCAGTTACTCGGTCACCGCGAACACCGGGGAGCTGTTTTTT
TRBV6-6	.	TRBJ1-1	.	CASSYSGANTEAFF	TGTGCCAGCAGTTACTCGGGGGCCAACACTGAAGCTTTCTTT